Below, 4 T cell receptor beta chains from the same sample are listed, as sequenced in a study of glioma-infiltrating T cells after dendritic cell vaccination. This table comes from immunoSEQ multiplex PCR, and its TCRdb copy is limited to in-frame clones, with some not included. The data hold 71,000 or so clones, with 81% observed a single time. This specimen was blood, taken before dendritic cell vaccination. These receptors were taken from a human donor with glioblastoma.

The chain joins TRBV2 to TRBJ2-5; 7 nucleotides agree with TRBD2. V was pared by 7 bases and J by 4 bases, with 12 bases of the junction left unmatched. CDR3 length: 15 amino acids. CDR1 and CDR2 from the germline V gene are SNHLY and FYNNEI. The CDR3 is CASNQKGGEGETQYF. CDR3 nucleotides: TGTGCCAGCAATCAAAAAGGTGGGGAGGGAGAGACCCAGTACTTC.

This chain connects TRBV7-2 to TRBJ1-6; a possible D gene is TRBD1 (6 bases). The CDR3 is made up of 14 amino acids. Trimming took 1 base from V and 5 from J, leaving 6 bases between them. The germline gives CDR1 SGHTA, CDR2 FQGNSA. The CDR3 DNA reads as TGTGCCAGCAGCTTAGGACAGGATAATTCACCCCTCCACTTT. Amino acids: CASSLGQDNSPLHF.

The genes are TRBV30 and TRBJ2-7, with D possibly matching TRBD1 (5 bases). Trimming took 2 bases from V and 4 from J, leaving 9 bases between them. The V gene's germline CDR1 is GTSNPN and CDR2 SVGIG (reference sequence). This CDR3 is built from 12 residues. The CDR3 reads CAWSSRDYEQYF. The CDR3 nucleotides read TGTGCCTGGAGTTCCAGGGATTACGAGCAGTACTTC.

The chain recombines TRBV7-2 with TRBJ2-3; D is perhaps TRBD1 (6 bases). Germline CDR1 reads SGHTA; CDR2 reads FQGNSA. V lost 2 bases, J lost 0 bases, and 6 bases lay in between. This CDR3 has 14 residues. Here the CDR3 reads CASSLTGSTDTQYF. CDR3 bases: TGTGCCAGCAGCTTAACAGGGAGCACAGATACGCAGTATTTT.